The next 26 T cell receptor beta chains were all read from a single sample in a study of blood T cell repertoires in COVID-19. Profiling relied on immunoSEQ multiplex PCR, and the TCRdb table lists in-frame clones only, not all of them. The table lists 350,000 or so clones, roughly nine tenths of them singletons. The sequencing sample was made of PBMCs or T cells enriched from blood (not recorded which). These receptor sequences come from a woman aged 25 to 39 who had recovered from COVID-19.

The chain is built from TRBV3-1 (or the pseudogene TRBV3-2) and TRBJ2-4, with 8 bases that match TRBD2. V lost 0 bases, J lost 10 bases, and 8 bases stayed unmatched. Germline lookup yields CDR1 LGHDT and CDR2 YNNKEL (reference sequence). The CDR3 has 15 amino acids. The CDR3: CASSQEGTGRGIQYF. The CDR3 DNA sequence: TGTGCCAGCAGCCAAGAAGGGACCGGGAGGGGGATTCAGTACTTC.

This chain joins TRBV28 and TRBJ1-2; D is undetermined. Germline CDR1 reads MDHEN; CDR2 reads SYDVKM. The CDR3 covers 11 residues. Trimming left V 6 bases short and J 4 bases short, with 6 bases between. CDR3 sequence reads: CASRYSYGYTF. In DNA, the CDR3 is TGTGCCAGCAGGTACAGCTATGGCTACACCTTC.

The rearrangement links TRBV4-1 to TRBJ1-1; D is perhaps TRBD1 (6 bases). Germline CDR1 reads MGHRA; CDR2 reads YSYEKL. V was pared by 4 bases and J by 6 bases, with 15 bases between. CDR3 size: 14 residues. CDR3 loop: CASSRQALIAEAFF. As DNA, the CDR3 is TGCGCCAGCAGCCGACAGGCCCTCATAGCTGAAGCTTTCTTT.

The chain combines TRBV14 with TRBJ2-2; maybe TRBD1 (5 bases). Per the germline V gene, CDR1 is SGHDN and CDR2 is FVKESK. V was pared by 4 bases and J by 2 bases, with 11 bases between. The CDR3 length is 15 residues. The DNA of the CDR3 is TGTGCCAGCAGCCCTGGGGCCGGAAACACCGGGGAGCTGTTTTTT. It yields the protein CASSPGAGNTGELFF.

The chain joins TRBV18 to TRBJ2-7; a possible D gene is TRBD2 (7 bases). Per germline, CDR1 KGHSH and CDR2 LQKENI. The V end was cut by 6 bases, the J end by 6 bases, with 15 bases between. The CDR3 has 13 amino acids. For the CDR3, the DNA is TGTGCCAGCTCCTGGGGGGGGCCAAGCGAGCAGTACTTC. Translation: CASSWGGPSEQYF.

The rearrangement links TRBV19 to TRBJ2-1; 9 bases are shared with TRBD2. The germline V gene encodes CDR1 LNHDA and CDR2 SQIVND (reference sequence). Trimming removed 9 bases from V and 7 bases from J; junction bases left unmatched: 7. This CDR3 is 13 amino acids long. The CDR3 is CASLAGAKNEQFF. CDR3 nucleotides: TGTGCCAGCTTAGCGGGAGCTAAGAATGAGCAGTTCTTC. Together with reference TRBV19 and TRBJ2-1, the CDR3 gives the full variable domain: DGGITQSPKYLFRKEGQNVTLSCEQNLNHDAMYWYRQDPGQGLRLIYYSQIVNDFQKGDIAEGYSVSREKKESFPLTVTSAQKNPTAFYLCASLAGAKNEQFFGPGTRLTVL.

The rearrangement joins TRBV28 to TRBJ1-1, with 8 nucleotides matching TRBD1. J gave up 4 bases and V 2 bases, and 3 bases lay outside the gene matches. Looked up from germline, CDR1 is MDHEN and CDR2 is SYDVKM. The CDR3 extends over 14 amino acids. The CDR3 spells CASSLSDRGTEAFF. The CDR3 DNA follows: TGTGCCAGCAGTTTAAGCGACAGGGGCACTGAAGCTTTCTTT. The full variable domain, with the rest looked up from reference TRBV28 and TRBJ1-1, is DVKVTQSSRYLVKRTGEKVFLECVQDMDHENMFWYRQDPGLGLRLIYFSYDVKMKEKGDIPEGYSVSREKKERFSLILESASTNQTSMYLCASSLSDRGTEAFFGQGTRLTVV.

The rearrangement joins TRBV11-3 to TRBJ1-1; D is unresolved. The CDR3 consists of 12 residues. Germline CDR1 is SGHNT and CDR2 is YENEEA. Deletions cut 6 bases from V and 5 bases from J, with 10 bases between. CDR3: CASRTGGTEAFF. The CDR3 region has the DNA TGTGCCAGCAGAACCGGTGGTACTGAAGCTTTCTTT.

The chain employs TRBV2 and TRBJ2-6; no reliable D call. Germline values: CDR1 SNHLY, CDR2 FYNNEI. The V gene lost 6 bases and the J gene lost 0 bases, with 9 bases spanning the gap. The CDR3 runs to 15 residues. Here the CDR3 DNA reads TGTGCCAGCAGCCCCGAGGACTCTGGGGCCAACGTCCTGACTTTC. As protein: CASSPEDSGANVLTF.

This sequence joins TRBV12-3 or TRBV12-4 and TRBJ1-5; unclear D gene. Trimming cost V 2 bases and J 2 bases, with 4 bases left between them. This CDR3 comprises 13 residues. The CDR3 DNA reads as TGTGCCAGCAGTTTACAGGGCAATCAGCCCCAGCATTTT. Its translation: CASSLQGNQPQHF.

The chain links TRBV28 to TRBJ2-3; D is perhaps TRBD2 (6 bases). The CDR3 extends over 14 amino acids. Germline loops: CDR1 MDHEN, CDR2 SYDVKM. V was shortened by 7 bases and J by 2 bases, with 13 bases between the two germline ends. The CDR3 sequence: CASKRGGNTDTQYF. CDR3 nucleotide sequence: TGTGCCAGCAAAAGGGGCGGGAACACAGATACGCAGTATTTT.

The chain combines TRBV25-1 with TRBJ1-2; 8 bases are a match to TRBD1. The V gene end was trimmed by 2 bases and the J gene end by 7 bases; junction bases not matched to a gene: 6. This CDR3 has 14 residues. Per the germline V gene, CDR1 is MGHDK and CDR2 is SYGVNS. The CDR3 nucleotides read TGTGCCAGCAGTGAAGAGACAGGGGTCGCTGGCTACACCTTC. It encodes CASSEETGVAGYTF.

This clone has a single count. This chain joins TRBV29-1 and TRBJ2-7; D remains ambiguous. The CDR3 is 12 residues long. The V gene's germline CDR1 is SQVTM and CDR2 ANQGSEA. V lost 0 bases and J 4 bases, leaving 7 bases between the germline ends. CDR3 DNA sequence: TGCAGCGTTGAAGAAACAAATTACGAGCAGTACTTC. Translated, it gives CSVEETNYEQYF.

This clone was observed at least ten times. V is TRBV13 and J is TRBJ2-1, with 10 bases aligning to TRBD2. In germline, CDR1 is PRHDT, CDR2 FYEKMQ (reference sequence). The ends lost 0 bases at V and 8 bases at J; junction bases unmatched: 1. The CDR3 is 14 amino acids. CDR3 in amino acids: CASSLGLAGDEQFF. CDR3 bases: TGTGCCAGCAGCTTAGGCCTAGCGGGAGATGAGCAGTTCTTC.

Only one count was recorded for this clone. The chain links TRBV5-4 to TRBJ2-2; TRBD1 matches at 7 bases. CDR1 is SGHNT, CDR2 YYREEE, per germline (reference sequence). There are 15 residues in the CDR3. V was pared by 5 bases and J by 2 bases, with 6 bases of the junction left unmatched. CDR3 region: CASSPTGQNTGELFF. CDR3 DNA: TGTGCCAGCAGTCCGACAGGGCAAAACACCGGGGAGCTGTTTTTT.

The chain combines TRBV7-9 with TRBJ1-5, with a weak D call TRBD1 (5 bases). V lost 2 bases, J lost 7 bases, and 9 bases lay in between. This CDR3 is built from 13 residues. CDR1 and CDR2 from the germline V gene are SEHNR and FQNEAQ (reference sequence). CDR3 residues: CASSLTGPQPQHF. The CDR3 bases are TGTGCCAGCAGCTTAACAGGCCCACAGCCCCAGCATTTT.

V is TRBV7-9 and J is TRBJ1-3; D may be TRBD1 (6 bases). This CDR3 is built from 13 residues. The germline CDR1 and CDR2 sequences are SEHNR and FQNEAQ (reference sequence). V was clipped by 7 bases and J by 2 bases, with 9 bases between them. The chain's CDR3 is CASTNRAGNTIYF. The CDR3 nucleotides are TGTGCCAGCACCAACAGGGCTGGAAACACCATATATTTT.

The chain has TRBV12-3 or TRBV12-4 and TRBJ2-7; a weak D match, TRBD2 (6 bases). The CDR3 length is 13 residues. Trimming removed 6 bases at V and 5 bases at J, with 14 bases between. CDR3 in amino acids: CASRSGVEDEQYF. The CDR3 region has the DNA TGTGCCAGCAGGTCGGGGGTCGAGGACGAGCAGTACTTC.

The chain joins TRBV5-1 to TRBJ2-7; D may be TRBD1 (5 bases). The CDR3 length is 15 residues. Per germline, CDR1 SGHRS and CDR2 YFSETQ. Trimming left V 0 bases short and J 4 bases short, with 14 bases between. The CDR3 nucleotides are TGCGCCAGCAGCTTGGAGGGGTTGGGCGGATACGAGCAGTACTTC. This codes for CASSLEGLGGYEQYF.

This chain uses TRBV12-3 or TRBV12-4 with TRBJ1-6; possible D gene TRBD1, 6 bases. V lost 6 bases, J lost 10 bases, and 13 bases lay in between. The CDR3 loop spans 13 amino acids. CDR3 amino acids: CASSPNRDSPLHF. CDR3 coding DNA: TGTGCCAGCAGCCCGAACAGGGACTCACCCCTCCACTTT.

This chain uses TRBV7-9 with TRBJ2-5, with no clear D. Germline lookup yields CDR1 SEHNR and CDR2 FQNEAQ (reference sequence). This CDR3 has 15 residues. The ends were cut back, 2 bases at V and 3 bases at J, with 13 bases in the middle. The CDR3 spells CASSLWLDVEETQYF. The CDR3 DNA sequence: TGTGCCAGCAGCTTATGGCTAGATGTCGAAGAGACCCAGTACTTC.

The chain carries TRBV3-1 (or the pseudogene TRBV3-2) and TRBJ1-2, with a possible D match to TRBD1 (6 bases). Germline assignment: CDR1 LGHDT and CDR2 YNNKEL (reference sequence). Trimming cost V 4 bases and J 7 bases, with 16 bases left between them. The CDR3 covers 14 residues. The CDR3 spells CASSLEGGTLGYTF. The DNA for the CDR3 is TGTGCCAGCAGCCTAGAGGGGGGGACGCTTGGCTACACCTTC.

The sample holds one count of this clone. The genes are TRBV19 and TRBJ1-1; possibly TRBD1 for D (6 bases). Trimming shortened V by 4 bases and J by 1 base, and 10 bases separated the two germline ends. CDR1 and CDR2 (germline): LNHDA, SQIVND (reference sequence). The CDR3 is 14 amino acids. The chain's CDR3 is CASSTETGNTEAFF. In DNA form, the CDR3 reads TGTGCCAGTAGTACCGAGACAGGGAACACTGAAGCTTTCTTT.

The V and J genes are TRBV11-3 and TRBJ2-3; D possibly corresponds to TRBD2 (7 bases). Trimming left V 1 base short and J 0 bases short, with 23 bases between. CDR1 is SGHNT and CDR2 is YENEEA in the germline V gene. CDR3 length: 20 amino acids. The CDR3 sequence is CASSLVDGGGPAISTDTQYF. The DNA for the CDR3 is TGTGCCAGCAGCTTAGTAGATGGGGGGGGGCCAGCGATTAGCACAGATACGCAGTATTTT.

This chain links TRBV14 with TRBJ1-1; 7 bases fit TRBD1. Germline CDR1 is SGHDN and CDR2 is FVKESK. This CDR3 contains 14 residues. V lost 4 bases and J lost 6; bases outside the gene matches: 8. The CDR3 loop reads CASSPGQYSSEAFF. DNA for the CDR3: TGTGCCAGCAGCCCGGGACAGTACAGCTCTGAAGCTTTCTTT.

The chain carries TRBV3-1 (or the pseudogene TRBV3-2) and TRBJ1-1; D unclear. CDR3 size: 12 residues. Germline V gene data show CDR1 as LGHDT and CDR2 as YNNKEL (reference sequence). V lost 6 bases, J lost 2 bases, and 7 bases lay in between. CDR3 nucleotide sequence: TGTGCCAGCAGACGCGCCAACACTGAAGCTTTCTTT. The encoded protein is CASRRANTEAFF.